Following are 25 T cell receptor beta chains from one sample sequenced in a study of OX40 agonist ivuxolimab in advanced cancers. Profiled with immunoSEQ multiplex PCR; TCRdb holds only in-frame clones, not every one. The data hold around 100,000 clones, with around 87% observed a single time. This material consisted of CD4+ or CD8+ T cells sorted from blood, taken in a trial of the OX40 agonist ivuxolimab. These receptors originate from an adult with an advanced solid tumor such as melanoma, head and neck, liver or kidney cancer.

About this clone: Additional DNA sequences in this sample encode the identical CDR3. The CDR3 sequence is CASGSLFGEQFF. The CDR3 DNA reads TGTGCCAGCGGATCCTTGTTTGGTGAGCAGTTCTTC. The rearrangement links TRBV27 to TRBJ2-1; unclear D gene. V lost 8 bases to trimming and J lost 9 bases, with 14 bases between them. This CDR3 is 12 amino acids long. CDR1 is MNHEY, CDR2 SMNVEV, per germline (reference sequence).

The chain carries TRBV27 and TRBJ2-1; 8 nucleotides match TRBD1. Unmatched junction bases numbered 6, after V lost 3 bases and J lost 8 bases. This CDR3 is built from 14 residues. CDR1 is MNHEY and CDR2 is SMNVEV in the germline V gene (reference sequence). In DNA form, the CDR3 reads TGTGCCAGCAGTTTTCAGGGGGCTTTCTATGAGCAGTTCTTC. This translates into CASSFQGAFYEQFF.

The chain uses TRBV18 and TRBJ2-1; 9 bases are a match to TRBD1. Germline CDR1 KGHSH, CDR2 LQKENI. The CDR3 covers 19 residues. J was trimmed by 3 bases and V by 0 bases; bases with no gene match: 12. Here the CDR3 reads CASSPPMRPGQGLYNEQFF. CDR3 in DNA: TGTGCCAGCTCACCACCGATGCGACCGGGACAGGGTCTCTACAATGAGCAGTTCTTC.

The chain joins TRBV5-1 to TRBJ2-2; 7 nucleotides match TRBD1. V lost 5 bases to trimming and J lost 1 base; unmatched junction nucleotides: 5. This CDR3 spans 15 amino acids. The germline CDR1 and CDR2 sequences are SGHRS and YFSETQ. The CDR3 is CASSETGRNTGELFF. DNA for the CDR3: TGCGCCAGCAGTGAGACAGGGCGGAACACCGGGGAGCTGTTTTTT.

As regards this clone: One end of the junction does not line up with germline, which may come from a read error. Other DNA variants within this sample encode the same CDR3. The chain employs TRBV11-2 and TRBJ2-7, with D hard to call. The CDR3 covers 16 residues. CDR1 is SGHAT, CDR2 FQNNGV, per germline. CDR3 loop: CASSLVFGQASYEQYF. CDR3 bases: TGCGCCAGCAGCTTAGTTTTTGGCCAGGCGTCCTACGAGCAGTACTTC.

The V call is TRBV19, the J call TRBJ2-1; 11 bases are shared with TRBD2. Losses at the gene ends were 7 bases for V and 7 bases for J; bases not matched to a gene: 6. CDR3 length: 14 residues. Germline V gene lookup returns CDR1 LNHDA and CDR2 SQIVND (reference sequence). The CDR3 is CASKTSGSRNEQFF. The CDR3 bases are TGTGCCAGTAAAACTAGCGGGAGTCGAAATGAGCAGTTCTTC.

J is TRBJ2-2 and V is TRBV28; D unresolved. The ends were cut back, 2 bases at V and 0 bases at J, with 1 base in the middle. Germline-derived CDR1 and CDR2 are MDHEN and SYDVKM. The CDR3 totals 13 residues. CDR3 sequence reads: CASSLPNTGELFF. The CDR3, as DNA: TGTGCCAGCAGTTTACCGAACACCGGGGAGCTGTTTTTT. Full variable domain (outside the CDR3, taken from reference TRBV28 and TRBJ2-2): DVKVTQSSRYLVKRTGEKVFLECVQDMDHENMFWYRQDPGLGLRLIYFSYDVKMKEKGDIPEGYSVSREKKERFSLILESASTNQTSMYLCASSLPNTGELFFGEGSRLTVL.

The rearrangement uses TRBV4-1 and TRBJ2-7, with 7 positions matching TRBD2. Germline trimming cut 3 bases from V and 2 bases from J; bases unmatched to any gene: 7. CDR1 MGHRA and CDR2 YSYEKL come from the germline V gene. The CDR3 sequence is 15 residues long. The chain's CDR3 is CASSQTSGLTYEQYF. The CDR3 region has the DNA TGCGCCAGCAGCCAGACCTCGGGACTAACCTACGAGCAGTACTTC.

V is TRBV19 and J is TRBJ1-5; weak D call: TRBD1 (5 bases). This CDR3 has 16 residues. The germline V gene has CDR1 LNHDA and CDR2 SQIVND (reference sequence). Trimming removed 0 bases at V and 7 bases at J, with 16 bases between. The CDR3 coding sequence is TGTGCCAGTAGTATAGACAAAGGGCTGGGGGAACAGCCCCAGCATTTT. Its translation: CASSIDKGLGEQPQHF. Full variable domain (rest looked up from reference TRBV19 and TRBJ1-5): DGGITQSPKYLFRKEGQNVTLSCEQNLNHDAMYWYRQDPGQGLRLIYYSQIVNDFQKGDIAEGYSVSREKKESFPLTVTSAQKNPTAFYLCASSIDKGLGEQPQHFGDGTRLSIL.

The chain is built from TRBV4-1 and TRBJ1-1; 7 bases are a match to TRBD1. Germline V lookup: CDR1 MGHRA, CDR2 YSYEKL. V lost 2 bases, J lost 1 base, and 13 bases stayed unmatched. This CDR3 is 18 amino acids long. CDR3 DNA sequence: TGCGCCAGCAGCCAAATCCAAACCAAGACAGGGACGAACACTGAAGCTTTCTTT. It translates to CASSQIQTKTGTNTEAFF.

The J gene is TRBJ2-7, the V gene TRBV9, with no clear D. The CDR3 is made up of 15 amino acids. Trimming took 1 base from V and 0 from J, leaving 11 bases between them. Germline loops: CDR1 SGDLS, CDR2 YYNGEE. CDR3 DNA: TGTGCCAGCAGCGTATCGGAACACAACTCCTACGAGCAGTACTTC. Translating gives CASSVSEHNSYEQYF. Complete variable domain (other parts from reference TRBV9 and TRBJ2-7): DSGVTQTPKHLITATGQRVTLRCSPRSGDLSVYWYQQSLDQGLQFLIQYYNGEERAKGNILERFSAQQFPDLHSELNLSSLELGDSALYFCASSVSEHNSYEQYFGPGTRLTVT.

This chain's CDR3 is CASSLGQSTDTQYF. CDR3 nucleotides: TGCGCCAGCAGCTTGGGACAGAGCACAGATACGCAGTATTTT. The rearrangement joins TRBV5-1 to TRBJ2-3; tentative D call: TRBD1 (5 bases). V was cut by 0 bases and J by 0 bases, with 5 bases left in between. Germline V gene sequence: CDR1 SGHRS, CDR2 YFSETQ. The CDR3 is made up of 14 amino acids.

The count of this clone is one. V is TRBV5-1 and J is TRBJ2-1, with unresolved D. The CDR3 covers 13 residues. Trimming removed 4 bases at V and 3 bases at J, with 8 bases between. The germline CDR1 and CDR2 sequences are SGHRS and YFSETQ. The CDR3 reads CASSTELYNEQFF. DNA for the CDR3: TGCGCCAGCAGCACCGAACTCTACAATGAGCAGTTCTTC.

The chain links TRBV6-1 to TRBJ2-2; D ambiguous. V shed 0 bases and J shed 6 bases, with 2 bases lying between them. The CDR3 extends over 12 amino acids. Germline V gene data show CDR1 as MNHNS and CDR2 as SASEGT. In DNA, the CDR3 is TGTGCCAGCAGTGAAGCGCCCGGGGAGCTGTTTTTT. Translated: CASSEAPGELFF.

The chain employs TRBV19 and TRBJ2-5, with a possible D match to TRBD1 (5 bases). The CDR3 is made up of 13 amino acids. The V gene's germline CDR1 is LNHDA and CDR2 SQIVND (reference sequence). The ends were cut back, 3 bases at V and 7 bases at J, with 12 bases in the middle. The CDR3 region has the DNA TGTGCCAGTAGTATTTCCAGGGAAAGGACCCAGTACTTC. Encoded protein: CASSISRERTQYF.

The chain recombines TRBV19 with TRBJ2-3; D is possibly TRBD1 or TRBD2 (5 bases each). This CDR3 contains 13 residues. Germline CDR1 reads LNHDA; CDR2 reads SQIVND (reference sequence). The ends were cut back, 4 bases at V and 4 bases at J, with 9 bases in the middle. Written as DNA, the CDR3 is TGTGCCAGTAGTACGGGGCGCCCAGATACGCAGTATTTT. Its translation: CASSTGRPDTQYF.

The chain carries TRBV9 and TRBJ2-3; TRBD1 aligns across 7 bases. The CDR3 is 15 residues long. V lost 4 bases to trimming and J lost 0 bases; unmatched junction nucleotides: 5. Germline V gives CDR1 SGDLS, CDR2 YYNGEE. The DNA of the CDR3 is TGTGCCAGCAGCATAACGGGACAGAGCACAGATACGCAGTATTTT. Translated, it gives CASSITGQSTDTQYF.

J is TRBJ2-2 and V is TRBV5-1; a weak D match, TRBD2 (6 bases). This CDR3 is 16 amino acids long. Per germline, CDR1 SGHRS and CDR2 YFSETQ. V was clipped by 1 base and J by 0 bases, with 10 bases between them. In DNA form, the CDR3 reads TGCGCCAGCAGCTTGAGGAGGGCCTCGAACACCGGGGAGCTGTTTTTT. This codes for CASSLRRASNTGELFF.

This clone occurred once. The rearrangement links TRBV10-2 to TRBJ1-2, with TRBD1 identical over 9 bases. Germline lookup yields CDR1 WSHSY and CDR2 SAAADI. The CDR3 length is 15 residues. The V segment lost 8 bases and the J segment 6 bases; nucleotides outside the gene matches: 13. CDR3 region: CASRRWDRVADGYTF. DNA of the CDR3: TGCGCCAGCCGCCGATGGGACAGGGTTGCTGATGGCTACACCTTC.

V usage is TRBV28 and J usage is TRBJ1-2; 8 bases are a match to TRBD1. The V gene end was trimmed by 8 bases and the J gene end by 5 bases; junction bases not matched to a gene: 4. The CDR3 extends over 12 amino acids. The germline V gene encodes CDR1 MDHEN and CDR2 SYDVKM. The DNA of the CDR3 is TGTGCCAGCGGAGGACAGGGTTATGGCTACACCTTC. Its protein product is CASGGQGYGYTF.

The chain employs TRBV10-1 and TRBJ2-7; a weak D match, TRBD2 (6 bases). Trimming removed 4 bases at V and 7 bases at J, with 14 bases between. There are 13 residues in the CDR3. Germline V CDR1 and CDR2: WNHNN, SYGVQD (reference sequence). This CDR3 is CASSGPLGGEQYF. The CDR3 bases are TGCGCCAGCAGTGGGCCACTCGGGGGAGAGCAGTACTTC.

The chain uses TRBV29-1 and TRBJ2-1, with TRBD2 matching over 7 bases. CDR1 and CDR2 from the germline V gene are SQVTM and ANQGSEA. The CDR3 runs 13 residues. J gave up 10 bases and V 8 bases, and 14 bases lay outside the gene matches. The CDR3 DNA reads as TGCAGCCTCGTCGGCGGGCGGGGGATGGAGCAGTTCTTC. It codes for CSLVGGRGMEQFF.

This clone has only one observation. CDR3 region: CASRSLWQGGDEQFF. CDR3 DNA sequence: TGTGCCAGCCGCTCCCTCTGGCAGGGGGGCGATGAGCAGTTCTTC. The genes are TRBV5-4 and TRBJ2-1; tentative D call: TRBD1 (7 bases). Germline-derived CDR1 and CDR2 are SGHNT and YYREEE (reference sequence). V was pared by 7 bases and J by 8 bases, with 22 bases between. The CDR3 sequence is 15 residues long.

The V gene is TRBV6-1, the J gene TRBJ2-7; D is unresolved. Trimming took 6 bases from V and 3 from J, leaving 6 bases between them. Looked up from germline, CDR1 is MNHNS and CDR2 is SASEGT. The CDR3 consists of 11 residues. CDR3 sequence reads: CASSSLYEQYF. The CDR3, as DNA: TGTGCCAGCAGCTCTCTCTACGAGCAGTACTTC.

The V gene is TRBV10-3, the J gene TRBJ1-5, with TRBD1 as a possible D gene (6 bases). Trimming took off 11 bases at V and 5 bases at J, with 19 bases between the two ends. Germline V gives CDR1 ENHRY, CDR2 SYGVKD. This CDR3 spans 14 amino acids. The CDR3 is CASGQASGDQPQHF. The DNA of the CDR3 is TGTGCCTCCGGTCAGGCTTCAGGGGATCAGCCCCAGCATTTT.